The source of this T cell receptor beta chain is a study of blood T cell repertoires in COVID-19. The repertoire was sequenced with immunoSEQ multiplex PCR; TCRdb's copy has only in-frame clones and lacks some. The data show about 170,000 clones, 70% to 90% seen once. This receptor was identified in a man aged 40-50 years who had recovered from COVID-19. Sequencing was done on a sample of peripheral blood.

As DNA, the CDR3 is TGTGCCAGCAGTTTAGGATGGGGACAGGGCTCCTACAATGAGCAGTTCTTC. Amino acids: CASSLGWGQGSYNEQFF. V usage is TRBV27 and J usage is TRBJ2-1; TRBD1 agrees at 9 bases. J lost 0 bases, V lost 2 bases, and 5 bases had no gene match. Germline CDR1 is MNHEY and CDR2 is SMNVEV (reference sequence). The CDR3 has 17 residues.